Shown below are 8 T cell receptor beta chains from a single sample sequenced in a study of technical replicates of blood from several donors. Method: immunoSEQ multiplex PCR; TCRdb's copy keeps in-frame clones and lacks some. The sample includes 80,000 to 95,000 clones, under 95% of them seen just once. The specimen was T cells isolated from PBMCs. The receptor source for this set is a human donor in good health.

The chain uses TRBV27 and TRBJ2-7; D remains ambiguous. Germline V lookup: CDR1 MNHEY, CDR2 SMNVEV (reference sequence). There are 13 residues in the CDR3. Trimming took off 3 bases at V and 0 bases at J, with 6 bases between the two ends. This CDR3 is CASSFLNSYEQYF. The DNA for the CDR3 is TGTGCCAGCAGTTTTCTAAACTCCTACGAGCAGTACTTC.

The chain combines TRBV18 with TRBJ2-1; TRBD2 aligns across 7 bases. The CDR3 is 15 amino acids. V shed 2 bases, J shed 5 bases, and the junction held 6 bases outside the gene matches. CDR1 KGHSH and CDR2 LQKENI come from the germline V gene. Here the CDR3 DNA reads TGTGCCAGCTCACCATACAAGAGCGGGGACAATGAGCAGTTCTTC. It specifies CASSPYKSGDNEQFF. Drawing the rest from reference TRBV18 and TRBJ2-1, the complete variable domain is NAGVMQNPRHLVRRRGQEARLRCSPMKGHSHVYWYRQLPEEGLKFMVYLQKENIIDESGMPKERFSAEFPKEGPSILRIQQVVRGDSAAYFCASSPYKSGDNEQFFGPGTRLTVL.

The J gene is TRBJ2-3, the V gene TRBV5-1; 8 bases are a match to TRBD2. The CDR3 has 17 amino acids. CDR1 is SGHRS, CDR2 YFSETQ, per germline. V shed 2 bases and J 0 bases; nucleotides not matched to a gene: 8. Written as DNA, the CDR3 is TGCGCCAGCAGCTTCGGTAGCGGGACCCCTAGCACAGATACGCAGTATTTT. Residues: CASSFGSGTPSTDTQYF.

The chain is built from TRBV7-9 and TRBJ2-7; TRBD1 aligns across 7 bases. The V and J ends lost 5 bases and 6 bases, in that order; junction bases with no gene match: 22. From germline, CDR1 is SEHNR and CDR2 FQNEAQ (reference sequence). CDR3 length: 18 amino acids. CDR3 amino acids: CASSPPGTEKSRALEQYF. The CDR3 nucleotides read TGTGCCAGCAGCCCCCCCGGGACAGAAAAGAGTAGGGCTCTCGAGCAGTACTTC.

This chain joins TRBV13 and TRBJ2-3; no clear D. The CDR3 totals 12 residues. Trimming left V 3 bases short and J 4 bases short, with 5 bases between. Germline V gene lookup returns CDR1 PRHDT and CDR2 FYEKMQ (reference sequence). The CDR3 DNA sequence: TGTGCCAGCAGCTTTAGTGCAGATACGCAGTATTTT. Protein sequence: CASSFSADTQYF. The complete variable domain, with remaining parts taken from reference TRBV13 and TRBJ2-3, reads AAGVIQSPRHLIKEKRETATLKCYPIPRHDTVYWYQQGPGQDPQFLISFYEKMQSDKGSIPDRFSAQQFSDYHSELNMSSLELGDSALYFCASSFSADTQYFGPGTRLTVL.

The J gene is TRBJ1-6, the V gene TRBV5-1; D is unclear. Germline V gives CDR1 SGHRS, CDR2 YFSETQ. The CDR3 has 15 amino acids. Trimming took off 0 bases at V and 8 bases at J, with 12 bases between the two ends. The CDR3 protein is CASSLEPSYDSPLHF. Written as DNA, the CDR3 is TGCGCCAGCAGCTTGGAACCGAGTTACGATTCACCCCTCCACTTT.

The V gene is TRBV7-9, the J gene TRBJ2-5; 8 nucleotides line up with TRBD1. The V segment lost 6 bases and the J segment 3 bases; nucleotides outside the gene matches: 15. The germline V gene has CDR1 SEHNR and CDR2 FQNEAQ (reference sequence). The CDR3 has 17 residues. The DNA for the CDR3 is TGTGCCAGCAGGGCAGACAGGGGATTTCGGAAGGAAGAGACCCAGTACTTC. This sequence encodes CASRADRGFRKEETQYF.

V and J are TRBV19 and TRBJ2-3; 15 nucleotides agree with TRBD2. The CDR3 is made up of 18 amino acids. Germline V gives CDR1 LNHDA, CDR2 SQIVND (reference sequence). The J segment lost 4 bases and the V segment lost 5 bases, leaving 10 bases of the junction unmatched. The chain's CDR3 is CASSPGLAGGPRPDTQYF. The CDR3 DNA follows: TGTGCCAGTAGTCCCGGACTAGCGGGGGGGCCGAGGCCAGATACGCAGTATTTT.